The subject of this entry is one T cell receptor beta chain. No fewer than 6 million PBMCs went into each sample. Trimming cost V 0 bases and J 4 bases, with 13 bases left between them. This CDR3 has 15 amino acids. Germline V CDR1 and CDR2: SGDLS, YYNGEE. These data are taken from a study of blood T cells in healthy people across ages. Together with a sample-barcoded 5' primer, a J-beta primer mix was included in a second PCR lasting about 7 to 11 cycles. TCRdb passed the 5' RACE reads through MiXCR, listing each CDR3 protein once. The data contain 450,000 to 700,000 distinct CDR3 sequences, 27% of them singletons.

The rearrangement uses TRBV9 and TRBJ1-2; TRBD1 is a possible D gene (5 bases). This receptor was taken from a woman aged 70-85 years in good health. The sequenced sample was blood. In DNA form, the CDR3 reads TGTGCCAGCAGCGTAGAATGGGAAAGGGGCTATGGCTACACCTTC. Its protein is CASSVEWERGYGYTF.